This entry lists 23 T cell receptor beta chains sequenced from one sample in a study of shared clonotypes between healthy human individuals. Naive CD8 cells, CD45RO-negative and positively selected for CCR7, excluded terminally differentiated effector memory CD45RA+ cells. The table came from immunoSEQ multiplex PCR; TCRdb's copy has only in-frame clones and leaves some out. This table has about 2.1 million clones, roughly 95% appearing once. The sequenced material came from naive CD8+ T cells from PBMCs. The receptors were gathered from a man aged 18 to 29 in good health. Some clones in this sample may be carry-over from other donors' samples.

The rearrangement joins TRBV19 to TRBJ1-1; 7 bases are shared with TRBD1. The CDR3 is 14 amino acids. V trimming: 7 bases; J trimming: 1 base; junction bases outside the gene matches: 6. Germline values: CDR1 LNHDA, CDR2 SQIVND (reference sequence). CDR3 amino acids: CASTWTGPNTEAFF. CDR3 nucleotide sequence: TGTGCCAGTACCTGGACAGGCCCGAACACTGAAGCTTTCTTT.

The CDR3 here is CASSNRDYGELFF. In nucleotides, the CDR3 is TGTGCCAGCAGCAATAGGGACTACGGGGAGCTGTTTTTT. The rearrangement uses TRBV9 and TRBJ2-2, with TRBD2 matching 7 bases. V gave up 4 bases and J gave up 7 bases; unmatched junction bases: 4. The germline CDR1 and CDR2 sequences are SGDLS and YYNGEE. The CDR3 has 13 residues. Looking up the rest from reference TRBV9 and TRBJ2-2 gives the full variable domain: DSGVTQTPKHLITATGQRVTLRCSPRSGDLSVYWYQQSLDQGLQFLIQYYNGEERAKGNILERFSAQQFPDLHSELNLSSLELGDSALYFCASSNRDYGELFFGEGSRLTVL.

The V gene is TRBV4-3, the J gene TRBJ2-1, with 8 bases lining up with TRBD2. V dropped 2 bases and J dropped 0; count of bases not matched to a gene: 3. CDR1 is LGHNA and CDR2 is YSLEER in the germline V gene. The length of the CDR3 is 16 residues. CDR3 DNA: TGCGCCAGCAGCCAACTTAGCGGGACCTCCTACAATGAGCAGTTCTTC. Translation: CASSQLSGTSYNEQFF.

This chain uses TRBV7-3 with TRBJ2-2; 15 bases map to TRBD2. The CDR3 covers 16 residues. Germline-derived CDR1 and CDR2 are SGHTA and FQGTGA. J gave up 5 bases and V 5 bases, and 3 bases lay outside the gene matches. CDR3 sequence reads: CASSPGTSGRTGELFF. The CDR3 DNA reads as TGTGCCAGCAGCCCAGGGACTAGCGGGAGGACCGGGGAGCTGTTTTTT.

This chain uses TRBV9 with TRBJ1-5, with D uncertain. With 3 bases removed from V and 1 base from J, the gap between germline ends came to 11 bases. Germline V gene lookup returns CDR1 SGDLS and CDR2 YYNGEE. The length of the CDR3 is 15 residues. This CDR3 is CASSAEGLSNQPQHF. The CDR3 region has the DNA TGTGCCAGCAGCGCCGAAGGGCTCAGCAATCAGCCCCAGCATTTT.

The V and J genes are TRBV7-6 and TRBJ1-1; the match to TRBD1 covers 9 bases. This CDR3 is built from 17 residues. CDR1 SGHVS and CDR2 FNYEAQ come from the germline V gene. The trim removed 5 bases at V and 1 base at J, leaving 11 bases unmatched. CDR3 residues: CASSPVPGQGTNTEAFF. CDR3 nucleotide sequence: TGTGCCAGCAGCCCAGTCCCGGGACAGGGTACGAACACTGAAGCTTTCTTT. The variable domain in full, with the rest retrieved from reference TRBV7-6 and TRBJ1-1, is GAGVSQSPRYKVTKRGQDVALRCDPISGHVSLYWYRQALGQGPEFLTYFNYEAQQDKSGLPNDRFSAERPEGSISTLTIQRTEQRDSAMYRCASSPVPGQGTNTEAFFGQGTRLTVV.

The V and J genes are TRBV5-8 and TRBJ2-6; no definite D call. Germline V lookup: CDR1 SGHTS, CDR2 YDEGEE. The CDR3 spans 16 residues. Trimming took off 5 bases at V and 4 bases at J, with 16 bases between the two ends. CDR3 in amino acids: CASSFGQVWGANVLTF. CDR3 nucleotide sequence: TGTGCCAGCAGTTTTGGGCAGGTTTGGGGGGCCAACGTCCTGACTTTC.

The rearrangement joins TRBV6-5 to TRBJ2-1; possibly TRBD1 or TRBD2 for D (7 bases each). Trimming removed 0 bases from V and 8 bases from J, with 14 bases in between. Germline CDR1 reads MNHEY; CDR2 reads SVGAGI. The CDR3 covers 15 residues. CDR3 protein: CASSYSQGGWDEQFF. In nucleotides, the CDR3 is TGTGCCAGCAGTTACTCTCAGGGGGGGTGGGATGAGCAGTTCTTC.

Concerning this clone itself: At the DNA level, this CDR3 is encoded by other sequences in the same sample as well. The gene calls are TRBV27 and TRBJ2-1; D is possibly TRBD1 or TRBD2 (7 bases each). Between the trimmed V and J ends, which lost 6 bases and 7 bases, there was a span of 13 bases. The germline gives CDR1 MNHEY, CDR2 SMNVEV (reference sequence). This CDR3 is built from 13 residues. The CDR3 region has the DNA TGTGCCAGCAGCCCAGGGGGAGGGAATGAGCAGTTCTTC. This codes for CASSPGGGNEQFF.

The gene calls are TRBV29-1 and TRBJ2-3; the D is unclear. The CDR3 sequence is 13 residues long. Trimming pared 5 bases from V and 1 base from J, leaving 10 bases between. Per the germline V gene, CDR1 is SQVTM and CDR2 is ANQGSEA. The CDR3 protein is CSVYRTGTDTQYF. Written as DNA, the CDR3 is TGCAGCGTTTATAGGACCGGCACAGATACGCAGTATTTT.

V and J are TRBV5-5 and TRBJ2-7; no clear D. V was pared by 5 bases and J by 1 base, with 22 bases between. The CDR3 has 17 amino acids. Per germline, CDR1 SGHKS and CDR2 YYEKEE (reference sequence). As DNA, the CDR3 is TGTGCCAGCAGTTCAGCCCCCGAGTTGGGAAGGTCCTACGAGCAGTACTTC. Protein: CASSSAPELGRSYEQYF.

The gene calls are TRBV9 and TRBJ2-7; 9 bases are a match to TRBD2. V trimming: 6 bases; J trimming: 4 bases; junction bases outside the gene matches: 11. Germline lookup yields CDR1 SGDLS and CDR2 YYNGEE. CDR3 length: 15 residues. Here the CDR3 reads CASTLSTSGSYEQYF. The CDR3 bases are TGTGCCAGCACCCTTTCGACTAGCGGCTCGTACGAGCAGTACTTC. The variable domain in full, completed from reference TRBV9 and TRBJ2-7, reads DSGVTQTPKHLITATGQRVTLRCSPRSGDLSVYWYQQSLDQGLQFLIQYYNGEERAKGNILERFSAQQFPDLHSELNLSSLELGDSALYFCASTLSTSGSYEQYFGPGTRLTVT.

The chain uses TRBV27 and TRBJ2-7; the match to TRBD1 covers 7 bases. The CDR3 covers 19 residues. Germline assignment: CDR1 MNHEY and CDR2 SMNVEV (reference sequence). Trimming removed 3 bases from V and 3 bases from J; junction bases left unmatched: 20. The CDR3 nucleotides read TGTGCCAGCAGTTTGCCCCGGACAGGCACAAAACCCGCCGTCTACGAGCAGTACTTC. Translating it yields CASSLPRTGTKPAVYEQYF.

The genes are TRBV6-5 and TRBJ1-2; D is uncertain. Germline values: CDR1 MNHEY, CDR2 SVGAGI. The CDR3 covers 13 residues. The V and J ends lost 7 bases and 2 bases respectively, with 11 bases between them. The CDR3 DNA reads TGTGCCAGCAAGGAGCGTGTGAACTATGGCTACACCTTC. Translated, it gives CASKERVNYGYTF.

The chain has TRBV5-6 and TRBJ2-7; D may be TRBD2 (5 bases). The germline CDR1 and CDR2 sequences are SGHDT and YYEEEE. The length of the CDR3 is 14 residues. V gave up 4 bases and J gave up 5 bases, with 16 bases separating them. CDR3 nucleotides: TGTGCCAGCAGCGTCGATACTAGTCGCCACGAGCAGTACTTC. Protein product: CASSVDTSRHEQYF. The variable domain in full, with the rest retrieved from reference TRBV5-6 and TRBJ2-7, is DAGVTQSPTHLIKTRGQQVTLRCSPKSGHDTVSWYQQALGQGPQFIFQYYEEEERQRGNFPDRFSGHQFPNYSSELNVNALLLGDSALYLCASSVDTSRHEQYFGPGTRLTVT.

The chain is built from TRBV9 and TRBJ2-7; 10 bases align to TRBD2. The CDR3 spans 14 residues. In germline, CDR1 is SGDLS, CDR2 YYNGEE. The V and J ends lost 3 bases and 5 bases, in that order; junction bases with no gene match: 5. The CDR3 DNA reads TGTGCCAGCAGCGGGACTAGCGGCGTCCACGAGCAGTACTTC. Amino acids: CASSGTSGVHEQYF.

The V gene is TRBV30, the J gene TRBJ2-3; TRBD2 is a possible D gene (5 bases). Trimming took 7 bases from V and 5 from J, leaving 16 bases between them. The germline V gene encodes CDR1 GTSNPN and CDR2 SVGIG (reference sequence). This CDR3 spans 13 amino acids. In DNA, the CDR3 is TGTGCCTTATCGTCGGGGTTTGGAGATACGCAGTATTTT. Protein product: CALSSGFGDTQYF.

CDR3: CASSIQVTGPQHF. CDR3 sequence (DNA): TGTGCCAGTAGTATACAGGTGACAGGGCCCCAGCATTTT. The chain joins TRBV19 to TRBJ1-5; D possibly corresponds to TRBD1 (6 bases). This CDR3 comprises 13 residues. Per germline, CDR1 LNHDA and CDR2 SQIVND (reference sequence). The ends were cut back, 2 bases at V and 9 bases at J, with 11 bases in the middle.

A remark on this clone: The sample contains more than one DNA sequence encoding this CDR3. The chain links TRBV5-1 to TRBJ2-7; TRBD1 is a possible D gene (6 bases). Germline V gene lookup returns CDR1 SGHRS and CDR2 YFSETQ. The CDR3 spans 14 residues. The ends were cut back, 0 bases at V and 2 bases at J, with 9 bases in the middle. The CDR3 coding sequence is TGCGCCAGCAGCTTGGCGGGGACACCCTACGAGCAGTACTTC. This encodes CASSLAGTPYEQYF.

The chain joins TRBV5-6 to TRBJ2-7; TRBD2 matches 9 bases. Germline V gene sequence: CDR1 SGHDT, CDR2 YYEEEE. The CDR3 contains 13 residues. After removal of 5 bases from V and 1 base from J, the junction contained 1 base not matched to a gene. The chain's CDR3 is CASRTSGSYEQYF. In DNA, the CDR3 is TGTGCCAGCAGGACTAGCGGATCCTACGAGCAGTACTTC.

The rearrangement links TRBV7-9 to TRBJ2-1; no reliable D call. Looked up from germline, CDR1 is SEHNR and CDR2 is FQNEAQ (reference sequence). The CDR3 is 12 amino acids. V lost 5 bases and J 9 bases, leaving 11 bases between the germline ends. The CDR3 coding sequence is TGTGCCAGCAGCCCAGGACCGGGTGAGCAGTTCTTC. It specifies CASSPGPGEQFF.

J is TRBJ2-1 and V is TRBV7-2; D gene uncertain. The CDR3 consists of 14 residues. Deletions cut 1 base from V and 4 bases from J, with 8 bases between. Germline V gene sequence: CDR1 SGHTA, CDR2 FQGNSA. The CDR3 reads CASSLEVLYNEQFF. CDR3 in DNA: TGTGCCAGCAGCTTAGAAGTTCTGTACAATGAGCAGTTCTTC.

The chain links TRBV19 to TRBJ2-7; tentatively, D is TRBD1 (6 bases). Trimming stripped 1 base from V and 4 bases from J, with 14 bases between. Germline V gene lookup returns CDR1 LNHDA and CDR2 SQIVND (reference sequence). The CDR3 runs to 15 residues. The CDR3 DNA is TGTGCCAGTAGTATAGGGGCAGGGGAAGGATACGAGCAGTACTTC. Translation: CASSIGAGEGYEQYF. The entire variable domain, with the rest obtained from reference TRBV19 and TRBJ2-7, is as follows: DGGITQSPKYLFRKEGQNVTLSCEQNLNHDAMYWYRQDPGQGLRLIYYSQIVNDFQKGDIAEGYSVSREKKESFPLTVTSAQKNPTAFYLCASSIGAGEGYEQYFGPGTRLTVT.